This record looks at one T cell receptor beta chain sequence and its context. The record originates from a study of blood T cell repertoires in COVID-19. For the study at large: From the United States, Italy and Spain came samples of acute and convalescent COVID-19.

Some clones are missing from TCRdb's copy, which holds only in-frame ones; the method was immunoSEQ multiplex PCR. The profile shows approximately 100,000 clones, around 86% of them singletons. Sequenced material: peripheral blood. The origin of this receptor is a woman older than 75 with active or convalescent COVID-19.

The CDR3 bases are TGTGCCAGCAGCTTATCAGGCTACAATCAGCCCCAGCATTTT. Translating it yields CASSLSGYNQPQHF. The chain recombines TRBV5-6 with TRBJ1-5; D is ambiguous. The V end lost 2 bases, the J end lost 3 bases, and 9 bases lay between the germline ends. Germline V lookup: CDR1 SGHDT, CDR2 YYEEEE. This CDR3 is 14 amino acids long.